These 22 T cell receptor beta chains were all obtained from the same sample, sequenced in a study of blood T cell repertoires in COVID-19. Assay: immunoSEQ multiplex PCR; the TCRdb copy retains only in-frame clones and omits some. There are about 390,000 clones in the sample; approximately 90% occur only once, and about 9.4% lies in the top ten. Sequencing was done on a sample of PBMCs or T cells enriched from blood (not recorded which). The source of these receptors is a woman aged 45-65 years who had recovered from COVID-19.

The chain employs TRBV4-1 and TRBJ1-5; 8 bases fit TRBD1. CDR3 length equals 17 residues. Germline CDR1 is MGHRA and CDR2 is YSYEKL. The trim removed 0 bases at V and 8 bases at J, leaving 12 bases unmatched. CDR3: CASSQDRGQGAGKPQHF. CDR3 coding DNA: TGCGCCAGCAGCCAAGATAGGGGGCAGGGGGCCGGGAAGCCCCAGCATTTT.

Only a few counts were recorded for this clone. The chain recombines TRBV28 with TRBJ1-6, with 10 bases fitting TRBD1. The CDR3 is made up of 17 amino acids. The V segment lost 7 bases and the J segment 9 bases; nucleotides outside the gene matches: 15. The germline CDR1 and CDR2 sequences are MDHEN and SYDVKM. The CDR3 reads CASNRWGGDRGLSPLHF. CDR3 coding DNA: TGTGCCAGCAATCGATGGGGTGGAGACAGGGGGCTTTCACCCCTCCACTTT.

The chain couples TRBV7-8 to TRBJ2-1, with 8 bases aligning to TRBD2. Germline V gives CDR1 SGHVS, CDR2 FQNEAQ. The CDR3 is 13 residues long. J gave up 4 bases and V 8 bases, and 4 bases lay outside the gene matches. The CDR3 region has the DNA TGTGCCAGCCGGCTAGCGGGTTACAATGAGCAGTTCTTC. Residues: CASRLAGYNEQFF.

The chain uses TRBV15 and TRBJ2-3; D may be TRBD1 (6 bases). Germline V lookup: CDR1 LNHNV, CDR2 YYDKDF (reference sequence). Between the trimmed V and J ends, which lost 4 bases and 6 bases, there was a span of 14 bases. This CDR3 contains 14 residues. The CDR3 nucleotides are TGTGCCACCAGCACCCCTCTGAGGGGGGATACGCAGTATTTT. This sequence encodes CATSTPLRGDTQYF.

The V and J genes are TRBV11-3 and TRBJ2-7; TRBD2 is a possible D gene (5 bases). This CDR3 has 13 residues. V lost 5 bases and J 4 bases, leaving 12 bases between the germline ends. In germline, CDR1 is SGHNT, CDR2 YENEEA. CDR3 residues: CASSPGVGYEQYF. The CDR3 DNA reads as TGTGCCAGCAGCCCCGGGGTGGGATACGAGCAGTACTTC.

This chain connects TRBV11-2 to TRBJ1-1, with D perhaps matching TRBD1 (5 bases). The V and J ends lost 5 bases and 5 bases respectively, with 15 bases between them. Germline CDR1 and CDR2: SGHAT and FQNNGV. This CDR3 is built from 14 residues. The DNA for the CDR3 is TGTGCCAGCAGCCCCCCCCACGGGGGGACTGAAGCTTTCTTT. This sequence encodes CASSPPHGGTEAFF. Full variable domain (missing parts from reference TRBV11-2 and TRBJ1-1): EAGVAQSPRYKIIEKRQSVAFWCNPISGHATLYWYQQILGQGPKLLIQFQNNGVVDDSQLPKDRFSAERLKGVDSTLKIQPAKLEDSAVYLCASSPPHGGTEAFFGQGTRLTVV.

Comments on this clone: Other DNA variants within this sample encode the same CDR3. The chain has TRBV12-3 or TRBV12-4 and TRBJ2-3, with no clear D. This CDR3 is built from 11 residues. Deletions cut 3 bases from V and 6 bases from J, with 4 bases between. The chain's CDR3 is CASSFRDTQYF. The CDR3 DNA reads as TGTGCCAGCAGTTTTCGGGATACGCAGTATTTT.

V usage is TRBV15 and J usage is TRBJ2-7, with 11 nucleotides matching TRBD1. The CDR3 is made up of 16 amino acids. The V gene end was trimmed by 0 bases and the J gene end by 4 bases; junction bases not matched to a gene: 5. Germline-derived CDR1 and CDR2 are LNHNV and YYDKDF (reference sequence). CDR3 nucleotide sequence: TGTGCCACCAGCAGAGACATGGGACAGGGGGGGTACGAGCAGTACTTC. It encodes CATSRDMGQGGYEQYF.

This chain links TRBV5-1 with TRBJ2-7; 10 nucleotides match TRBD1. The germline gives CDR1 SGHRS, CDR2 YFSETQ. The CDR3 is 14 residues long. J lost 3 bases, V lost 4 bases, and 4 bases had no gene match. The CDR3 coding sequence is TGCGCCAGCAGCCCCGGGACAGGGGACTACGAGCAGTACTTC. Its translation is CASSPGTGDYEQYF.

This clone has more than one count but fewer than ten. The J gene is TRBJ1-1, the V gene TRBV18, with D perhaps matching TRBD1 (5 bases). The germline gives CDR1 KGHSH, CDR2 LQKENI. The V end was cut by 3 bases, the J end by 1 base, with 15 bases between. This CDR3 is built from 16 residues. CDR3 loop: CASSPSNRGGNTEAFF. The CDR3 nucleotides read TGTGCCAGCTCACCCTCCAATAGGGGAGGGAACACTGAAGCTTTCTTT. The whole variable domain, remainder taken from reference TRBV18 and TRBJ1-1, is NAGVMQNPRHLVRRRGQEARLRCSPMKGHSHVYWYRQLPEEGLKFMVYLQKENIIDESGMPKERFSAEFPKEGPSILRIQQVVRGDSAAYFCASSPSNRGGNTEAFFGQGTRLTVV.

The genes are TRBV11-2 and TRBJ2-3; 9 positions agree with TRBD1. The CDR3 spans 14 residues. V was clipped by 3 bases and J by 4 bases; unmatched bases: 2. Looked up from germline, CDR1 is SGHAT and CDR2 is FQNNGV. The CDR3 bases are TGTGCCAGCAGCTTTAGGACAGGGGCAGATACGCAGTATTTT. Residues: CASSFRTGADTQYF. The entire variable domain, with the rest obtained from reference TRBV11-2 and TRBJ2-3, is as follows: EAGVAQSPRYKIIEKRQSVAFWCNPISGHATLYWYQQILGQGPKLLIQFQNNGVVDDSQLPKDRFSAERLKGVDSTLKIQPAKLEDSAVYLCASSFRTGADTQYFGPGTRLTVL.

The rearrangement joins TRBV10-1 to TRBJ1-2; no definite D call. CDR1 is WNHNN and CDR2 is SYGVQD in the germline V gene (reference sequence). The CDR3 has 14 residues. The V end lost 6 bases, the J end lost 7 bases, and 18 bases lay between the germline ends. CDR3: CASRSHDGRGGYTF. The CDR3 DNA follows: TGCGCCAGCAGATCACATGACGGCCGGGGTGGCTACACCTTC.

This sequence joins TRBV19 and TRBJ2-1; D is possibly TRBD1 (5 bases). The germline V gene has CDR1 LNHDA and CDR2 SQIVND (reference sequence). The CDR3 loop spans 13 amino acids. The V gene lost 2 bases and the J gene lost 10 bases, with 12 bases spanning the gap. The CDR3 is CASSILGAPEQFF. The CDR3 region has the DNA TGTGCCAGTAGTATATTAGGGGCTCCCGAGCAGTTCTTC.

The V call is TRBV28, the J call TRBJ1-4, with a tentative D call TRBD1 (5 bases). Trimming shortened V by 2 bases and J by 8 bases, and 9 bases separated the two germline ends. From germline, CDR1 is MDHEN and CDR2 SYDVKM. The CDR3 extends over 13 amino acids. In nucleotides, the CDR3 is TGTGCCAGCAGTTTAGGTGGGGGGGAAAAACTGTTTTTT. Its protein product is CASSLGGGEKLFF.

The J gene is TRBJ2-2, the V gene TRBV2; 10 positions match TRBD1. V lost 7 bases and J lost 7; bases outside the gene matches: 9. This CDR3 is 15 amino acids long. The germline V gene encodes CDR1 SNHLY and CDR2 FYNNEI. CDR3 nucleotide sequence: TGTGCCAGCACAAAAGACAGGGGGCTAGACGGGGAGCTGTTTTTT. This codes for CASTKDRGLDGELFF.

This CDR3 is CASSFMTRGDTEAFF. In DNA, the CDR3 is TGTGCCAGCAGCTTCATGACCCGCGGAGACACTGAAGCTTTCTTT. The chain employs TRBV13 and TRBJ1-1; no reliable D call. CDR3 length equals 15 residues. CDR1 is PRHDT and CDR2 is FYEKMQ in the germline V gene (reference sequence). V lost 3 bases to trimming and J lost 3 bases, with 14 bases between them.

The chain uses TRBV6-5 and TRBJ1-5; TRBD1 agrees at 7 bases. The CDR3 covers 15 residues. Looked up from germline, CDR1 is MNHEY and CDR2 is SVGAGI. V shed 5 bases, J shed 4 bases, and the junction held 8 bases outside the gene matches. CDR3 residues: CASSPRDSSNQPQHF. The CDR3 DNA reads as TGTGCCAGCAGTCCTAGGGACAGTAGTAATCAGCCCCAGCATTTT.

V is TRBV3-1 (or the pseudogene TRBV3-2) and J is TRBJ1-2; 7 bases line up with TRBD1. The germline V gene encodes CDR1 LGHDT and CDR2 YNNKEL (reference sequence). The CDR3 consists of 12 residues. With V trimmed by 5 bases and J by 7 bases, 4 bases remained unmatched. The CDR3 region is CASSDDRVGYTF. For the CDR3, the DNA is TGTGCCAGCAGCGATGACAGGGTTGGCTACACCTTC.

The V and J genes are TRBV29-1 and TRBJ2-1; maybe TRBD2 (7 bases). Trimming pared 4 bases from V and 10 bases from J, leaving 20 bases between. The length of the CDR3 is 14 residues. Germline V lookup: CDR1 SQVTM, CDR2 ANQGSEA. This chain's CDR3 is CSVGLGGALGEQFF. For the CDR3, the DNA is TGCAGCGTTGGTTTGGGGGGGGCCCTGGGAGAGCAGTTCTTC.

The sample holds one count of this clone. The rearrangement uses TRBV19 and TRBJ1-4, with D uncertain. V lost 3 bases and J lost 6, with 11 bases in between. This CDR3 is built from 14 residues. CDR1 is LNHDA and CDR2 is SQIVND in the germline V gene (reference sequence). Here the CDR3 DNA reads TGTGCCAGTAGTATGCTCTTAGCGGATGAAAAACTGTTTTTT. Its translation is CASSMLLADEKLFF. Filled out from reference TRBV19 and TRBJ1-4, the complete variable domain reads DGGITQSPKYLFRKEGQNVTLSCEQNLNHDAMYWYRQDPGQGLRLIYYSQIVNDFQKGDIAEGYSVSREKKESFPLTVTSAQKNPTAFYLCASSMLLADEKLFFGSGTQLSVL.

This chain links TRBV24-1 with TRBJ1-2; D remains unclear. Deletions cut 6 bases from V and 2 bases from J, with 6 bases between. The CDR3 runs to 12 residues. Germline CDR1 reads KGHDR; CDR2 reads SFDVKD. Here the CDR3 DNA reads TGTGCCACCAGTCAACAGAACTATGGCTACACCTTC. Translated, it gives CATSQQNYGYTF.

The genes are TRBV6-2 or TRBV6-3 and TRBJ1-1; the D gene is possibly TRBD1 (5 bases). The length of the CDR3 is 13 residues. Trimming left V 0 bases short and J 8 bases short, with 10 bases between. Germline V lookup: CDR1 MNHEY, CDR2 SVGEGT. CDR3 amino acids: CASSYSIQGEAFF. CDR3 DNA sequence: TGTGCCAGCAGTTACTCGATCCAGGGAGAAGCTTTCTTT.